Listed below are T cell receptor beta chains from one sample, sequenced in a study of control samples from healthy donors and cancer patients. The repertoire was sequenced with immunoSEQ multiplex PCR; TCRdb's copy has only in-frame clones and lacks some. The sample consists of 120,000 to 150,000 clones, 75% to 95% of them appearing once. Specimen: blood. These receptors all stem from a man aged 18 to 29 in good health. Both conserved end residues are part of each CDR3. A D gene is named only where the DNA matches it firmly. Clone size is not always given. Where it is, it says once, few, many or a class for expanded clones.

D: NA; V: TRBV5-4; J: TRBJ1-3; size: NA; DNA: TGTGCCAGCAGCTTGGACAACGGCTCTGGAAACACCATATATTTT; CDR3: CASSLDNGSGNTIYF
D: TRBD2; V: TRBV4-1; J: TRBJ2-1; size: NA; DNA: TGCGCCAGCAGCCAAGGAATCCCTAGCGGATATTCCTACAATGAGCAGTTCTTC; CDR3: CASSQGIPSGYSYNEQFF
D: NA; V: TRBV18; J: TRBJ1-6; size: NA; DNA: TGTGCCAGCTCACCAAATGTAGGGGTAAATTCACCCCTCCACTTT; CDR3: CASSPNVGVNSPLHF
D: NA; V: TRBV7-2; J: TRBJ1-5; size: NA; DNA: TGTGCCAGCAGCTACGGACAGAACAATCAGCCCCAGCATTTT; CDR3: CASSYGQNNQPQHF
D: NA; V: TRBV2; J: TRBJ1-1; size: NA; DNA: TGTGCCAGCAGTACCCAATCGAAGAACACTGAAGCTTTCTTT; CDR3: CASSTQSKNTEAFF
D: TRBD1; V: TRBV19; J: TRBJ2-2; size: NA; DNA: TGTGCCAGTCATCGACACCGACAGGGGTCGAACACCGGGGAGCTGTTTTTT; CDR3: CASHRHRQGSNTGELFF
D: TRBD1; V: TRBV5-4; J: TRBJ1-2; size: NA; DNA: TGTGCCAGCAGCTCCGACAGGGATTCCTGGCTAGGGGGCTACACCTTC; CDR3: CASSSDRDSWLGGYTF
D: TRBD2; V: TRBV5-4; J: TRBJ2-1; size: NA; DNA: TGTGCCAGCAGGTTAGCGGGGGGGCCCGGTGAGCAGTTCTTC; CDR3: CASRLAGGPGEQFF
D: NA; V: TRBV9; J: TRBJ1-4; size: NA; DNA: TGTGCCAGCAGCGCCTGGGACGGGTCTAATGAAAAACTGTTTTTT; CDR3: CASSAWDGSNEKLFF
D: NA; V: TRBV6-4; J: TRBJ2-7; size: NA; DNA: TGTGCCAGCAGTGACGGGGACGAGCAGTACTTC; CDR3: CASSDGDEQYF
D: NA; V: TRBV15; J: TRBJ1-2; size: once; DNA: TGTGCCACCAGCAGAGATTCAGGGTCTAACTATGGCTACACCTTC; CDR3: CATSRDSGSNYGYTF
D: NA; V: TRBV29-1; J: TRBJ1-1; size: NA; DNA: TGCAGCGCGTCATTAGGGGGGAACACTGAAGCTTTCTTT; CDR3: CSASLGGNTEAFF
D: NA; V: TRBV4-1; J: TRBJ1-2; size: NA; DNA: TGCGCCAGCAGCCAAGACAGGGGTAACTTCGTCTACACCTTC; CDR3: CASSQDRGNFVYTF
D: NA; V: TRBV9; J: TRBJ2-2; size: NA; DNA: TGTGCCAGCAGCCCCCAAGCGAACACCGGGGAGCTGTTTTTT; CDR3: CASSPQANTGELFF
D: TRBD1; V: TRBV6-5; J: TRBJ1-5; size: NA; DNA: TGTGCCAGCAGAGCCGGGACAGCTAATCAGCCCCAGCATTTT; CDR3: CASRAGTANQPQHF
D: NA; V: TRBV4-1; J: TRBJ2-1; size: few; DNA: TGCGCCAGCAGCCAAGATAGTGTCGGCAGCTACAATGAGCAGTTCTTC; CDR3: CASSQDSVGSYNEQFF
D: NA; V: TRBV19; J: TRBJ1-5; size: NA; DNA: TGTGCCAGCGCCGCAGGGCCGCTCGAGCCCCAGCATTTT; CDR3: CASAAGPLEPQHF
D: NA; V: TRBV28; J: TRBJ1-6; size: NA; DNA: TGTGCCAGCAGTTTGGGGACGCAGCCTAATTCACCCCTCCACTTT; CDR3: CASSLGTQPNSPLHF
D: NA; V: TRBV6-5; J: TRBJ1-4; size: NA; DNA: TGTGCCAGCAGTAACAACAGGAATGAAAAACTGTTTTTT; CDR3: CASSNNRNEKLFF
D: TRBD1; V: TRBV7-2; J: TRBJ2-4; size: NA; DNA: TGTGCCAGCAGCCCGTACCGGGACAGGGGGCTAGCCAAAAACATTCAGTACTTC; CDR3: CASSPYRDRGLAKNIQYF
D: TRBD1; V: TRBV5-1; J: TRBJ1-3; size: NA; DNA: TGCGCCAGCAGCCCGACAGGGGGTGAAAACACCATATATTTT; CDR3: CASSPTGGENTIYF
D: TRBD1; V: TRBV19; J: TRBJ2-3; size: NA; DNA: TGTGCCAGTAGTTTACGGGACAGGGGGCGGGAAGATACGCAGTATTTT; CDR3: CASSLRDRGREDTQYF
D: NA; V: TRBV27; J: TRBJ1-1; size: NA; DNA: TGTGCCAGCAGTTTATACCCAGGGCAGAACACTGAAGCTTTCTTT; CDR3: CASSLYPGQNTEAFF
D: NA; V: TRBV28; J: TRBJ1-2; size: NA; DNA: TGTGCCAGCAGTACGCTGATGGGGGGCAGCTATGGCTACACCTTC; CDR3: CASSTLMGGSYGYTF
D: NA; V: TRBV2; J: TRBJ1-6; size: NA; DNA: TGTGCCAGCAACACTCCGGACCGCCGTAATTCACCCCTCCACTTT; CDR3: CASNTPDRRNSPLHF
D: TRBD1; V: TRBV14; J: TRBJ2-7; size: NA; DNA: TGTGCCAGCAGCCACACAGGGGGTAGGCGCTACGAGCAGTACTTC; CDR3: CASSHTGGRRYEQYF
D: NA; V: TRBV7-9; J: TRBJ1-4; size: NA; DNA: TGTGCCAGCAGCTCAGACAGGACGGCTAATGAAAAACTGTTTTTT; CDR3: CASSSDRTANEKLFF
D: TRBD2; V: TRBV19; J: TRBJ2-1; size: NA; DNA: TGTGCCAGTAGTCCCGGGACTAGTGGTGTCAGTGAGCAGTTCTTC; CDR3: CASSPGTSGVSEQFF
D: TRBD1; V: TRBV4-3; J: TRBJ1-4; size: NA; DNA: TGCGCCAGCAGCCCGGAACAGGGGCGAAGTGAAAAACTGTTTTTT; CDR3: CASSPEQGRSEKLFF
D: NA; V: TRBV4-2; J: TRBJ1-2; size: NA; DNA: TGTGCCAGCAGCCAAGATTTAGGGCTAGGCTATGGCTACACCTTC; CDR3: CASSQDLGLGYGYTF
D: TRBD2; V: TRBV14; J: TRBJ2-1; size: NA; DNA: TGTGCCAGCTCTAGCGGGGGGGCCGGTGAGCAGTTCTTC; CDR3: CASSSGGAGEQFF
D: NA; V: TRBV5-1; J: TRBJ2-5; size: NA; DNA: TGCGCCAGCAGCTTATCCCGACCCCAGGAGACCCAGTACTTC; CDR3: CASSLSRPQETQYF
D: NA; V: TRBV25-1; J: TRBJ1-2; size: NA; DNA: TGTGCCAGCACGTCCAGGGGAGACATTGGCTACACCTTC; CDR3: CASTSRGDIGYTF